One and the same sample provided the 6 T cell receptor beta chains below, sequenced in a study of CD8+ T cells in alopecia areata (dated by TCRdb to 2016 to 2018). This specimen's time point label, interpreted: around 22 weeks on oral tofacitinib. The sample's treatment or condition, from its label and the paper: oral pan-JAK inhibitor, 5-10 mg twice daily. Library preparation was by the immunoSEQ multiplex PCR assay. RNA was extracted from all samples and reverse transcribed into cDNA as template for TCR sequencing. TCRdb holds this immuneACCESS table with in-frame rearrangements only. Some clones are missing; in checked studies, unresolved V genes explain under half, and the rest has no known cause. The sample includes around 270,000 clones, with roughly 64% observed a single time. About 1.8% of the sample comes from the top ten. The sample consisted of CD4+ T cells sorted from blood, taken at week 24, from a patient treated with tofacitinib. These receptors were taken from a human donor with alopecia areata.

The gene calls are TRBV19 and TRBJ1-2; TRBD1 might be the D (6 bases). The ends were cut back, 5 bases at V and 4 bases at J, with 11 bases in the middle. The CDR3 consists of 13 residues. The V gene's germline CDR1 is LNHDA and CDR2 SQIVND (reference sequence). As DNA, the CDR3 is TGTGCCAGTAGTGCGACAGGAATCTATGGCTACACCTTC. As protein: CASSATGIYGYTF.

The V and J genes are TRBV7-2 and TRBJ1-2; D is unresolved. The length of the CDR3 is 15 residues. CDR1 SGHTA and CDR2 FQGNSA come from the germline V gene. The V gene lost 5 bases and the J gene lost 8 bases, with 21 bases spanning the gap. The CDR3 bases are TGTGCCAGCAGCGCGTCTCGGGCCCCTAGTCGAGGCTACACCTTC. This sequence encodes CASSASRAPSRGYTF.

This clone was recorded at least ten times. The sample has other DNA sequences that encode this CDR3 too. The J gene is TRBJ2-2, the V gene TRBV11-1; 9 nucleotides agree with TRBD1. Looked up from germline, CDR1 is SGHAT and CDR2 is FQDESV (reference sequence). The CDR3 has 16 residues. V trimming: 2 bases; J trimming: 1 base; junction bases outside the gene matches: 2. CDR3 sequence reads: CASSLSGQGNTGELFF. For the CDR3, the DNA is TGTGCCAGCAGCTTATCGGGACAGGGGAACACCGGGGAGCTGTTTTTT.

The rearrangement uses TRBV4-1 and TRBJ1-1; no reliable D call. CDR3 length: 15 residues. Germline V CDR1 and CDR2: MGHRA, YSYEKL. Trimming shortened V by 0 bases and J by 0 bases, and 8 bases separated the two germline ends. The DNA of the CDR3 is TGCGCCAGCAGCCAAGATCGGTGGATGAACACTGAAGCTTTCTTT. It translates to CASSQDRWMNTEAFF.

The chain links TRBV28 to TRBJ2-2; D remains ambiguous. The CDR3 covers 12 residues. The V end lost 6 bases, the J end lost 6 bases, and 8 bases lay between the germline ends. Per germline, CDR1 MDHEN and CDR2 SYDVKM. The CDR3 bases are TGTGCCAGCAGCACTGGCCCCGGGGAGCTGTTTTTT. The encoded protein is CASSTGPGELFF.

The count of this clone is one. V and J are TRBV7-9 and TRBJ2-6, with a tentative D call TRBD2 (5 bases). V was pared by 3 bases and J by 0 bases, with 15 bases between. Germline V gene lookup returns CDR1 SEHNR and CDR2 FQNEAQ (reference sequence). The CDR3 is 18 residues long. The CDR3 loop is CASSFRRGEFSGANVLTF. CDR3 nucleotides: TGTGCCAGCAGCTTTCGACGTGGGGAGTTCTCTGGGGCCAACGTCCTGACTTTC.